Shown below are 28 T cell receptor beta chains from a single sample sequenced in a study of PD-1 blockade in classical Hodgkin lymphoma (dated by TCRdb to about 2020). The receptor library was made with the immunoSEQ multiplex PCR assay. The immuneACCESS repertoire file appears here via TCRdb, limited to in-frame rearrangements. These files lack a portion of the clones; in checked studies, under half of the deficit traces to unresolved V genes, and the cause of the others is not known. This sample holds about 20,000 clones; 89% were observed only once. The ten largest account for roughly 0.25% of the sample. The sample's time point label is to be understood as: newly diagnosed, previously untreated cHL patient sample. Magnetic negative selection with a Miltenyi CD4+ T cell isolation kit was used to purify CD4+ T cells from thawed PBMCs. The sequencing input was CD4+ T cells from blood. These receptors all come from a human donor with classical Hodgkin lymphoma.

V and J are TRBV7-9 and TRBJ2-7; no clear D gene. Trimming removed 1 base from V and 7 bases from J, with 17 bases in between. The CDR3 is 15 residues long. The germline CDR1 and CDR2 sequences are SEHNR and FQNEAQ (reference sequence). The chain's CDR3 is CASSLGTDASDEQYF. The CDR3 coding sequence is TGTGCCAGCAGCTTAGGCACGGACGCGTCAGATGAGCAGTACTTC.

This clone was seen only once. CDR3: CASSQDRRGIDGYTF. CDR3 in DNA: TGTGCCAGCAGCCAAGACCGCAGGGGGATTGATGGCTACACCTTC. The genes are TRBV14 and TRBJ1-2; 7 nucleotides line up with TRBD1. This CDR3 has 15 residues. Germline V CDR1 and CDR2: SGHDN, FVKESK. Trimming removed 0 bases from V and 6 bases from J; junction bases left unmatched: 7. Combining the CDR3 with reference TRBV14 and TRBJ1-2 gives the whole variable domain EAGVTQFPSHSVIEKGQTVTLRCDPISGHDNLYWYRRVMGKEIKFLLHFVKESKQDESGMPNNRFLAERTGGTYSTLKVQPAELEDSGVYFCASSQDRRGIDGYTFGSGTRLTVV.

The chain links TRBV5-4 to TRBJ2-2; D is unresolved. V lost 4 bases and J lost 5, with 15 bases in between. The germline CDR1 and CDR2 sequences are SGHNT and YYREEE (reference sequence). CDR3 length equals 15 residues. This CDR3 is CASSPQLSGTGELFF. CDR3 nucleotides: TGTGCCAGCAGCCCCCAGCTTAGTGGGACCGGGGAGCTGTTTTTT.

Here the CDR3 reads CASSGSWDSGQETQYF. The CDR3 DNA is TGCGCCAGCAGCGGGAGTTGGGATAGCGGCCAAGAGACCCAGTACTTC. The chain recombines TRBV5-1 with TRBJ2-5, with TRBD2 as a possible D gene (6 bases). Germline CDR1 SGHRS, CDR2 YFSETQ. The CDR3 is 16 amino acids. Between the trimmed V and J ends, which lost 4 bases and 1 base, there was a span of 17 bases. Together with reference TRBV5-1 and TRBJ2-5, the CDR3 gives the full variable domain: KAGVTQTPRYLIKTRGQQVTLSCSPISGHRSVSWYQQTPGQGLQFLFEYFSETQRNKGNFPGRFSGRQFSNSRSEMNVSTLELGDSALYLCASSGSWDSGQETQYFGPGTRLLVL.

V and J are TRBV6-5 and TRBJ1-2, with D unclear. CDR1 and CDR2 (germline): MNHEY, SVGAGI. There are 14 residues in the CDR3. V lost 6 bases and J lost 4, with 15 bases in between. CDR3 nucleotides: TGTGCCAGCAGACCCACCGGCGGACCCTATGGCTACACCTTC. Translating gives CASRPTGGPYGYTF.

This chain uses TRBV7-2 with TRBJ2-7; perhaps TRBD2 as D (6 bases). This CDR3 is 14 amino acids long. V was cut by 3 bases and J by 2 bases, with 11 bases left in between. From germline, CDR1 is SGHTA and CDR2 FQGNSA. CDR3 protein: CASSLGGGPYEQYF. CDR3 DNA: TGTGCCAGCAGCTTGGGAGGTGGGCCCTACGAGCAGTACTTC.

In nucleotides, the CDR3 is TGTGCCAGCTCACCACTCTTAGCTGAGACAGGGGCCGAGCAGTACTTC. This codes for CASSPLLAETGAEQYF. The chain joins TRBV18 to TRBJ2-7, with 8 bases matching TRBD1. The CDR3 has 16 residues. V lost 1 base and J lost 6; bases outside the gene matches: 11. The germline gives CDR1 KGHSH, CDR2 LQKENI.

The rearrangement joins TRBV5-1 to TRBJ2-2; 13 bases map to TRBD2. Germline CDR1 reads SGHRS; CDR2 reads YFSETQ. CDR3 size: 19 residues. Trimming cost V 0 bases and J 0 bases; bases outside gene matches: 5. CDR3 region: CASSLAGLAGSANTGELFF. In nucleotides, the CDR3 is TGCGCCAGCAGCTTGGCGGGACTAGCGGGGAGCGCGAACACCGGGGAGCTGTTTTTT.

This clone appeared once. CDR3 DNA sequence: TGCGCCAGCAGCCCAGGGCCCCGTAAGCCTTATAATTCACCCCTCCACTTT. It codes for CASSPGPRKPYNSPLHF. The chain links TRBV4-3 to TRBJ1-6; tentative D call: TRBD1 (5 bases). The CDR3 runs 17 residues. V was pared by 4 bases and J by 4 bases, with 17 bases between. Per the germline V gene, CDR1 is LGHNA and CDR2 is YSLEER.

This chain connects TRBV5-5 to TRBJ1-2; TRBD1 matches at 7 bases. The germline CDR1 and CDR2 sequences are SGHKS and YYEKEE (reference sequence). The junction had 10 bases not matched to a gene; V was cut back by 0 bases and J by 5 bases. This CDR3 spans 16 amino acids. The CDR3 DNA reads TGTGCCAGCAGCTTGGTGGAGACAGGGTTTCTTTATGGCTACACCTTC. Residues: CASSLVETGFLYGYTF.

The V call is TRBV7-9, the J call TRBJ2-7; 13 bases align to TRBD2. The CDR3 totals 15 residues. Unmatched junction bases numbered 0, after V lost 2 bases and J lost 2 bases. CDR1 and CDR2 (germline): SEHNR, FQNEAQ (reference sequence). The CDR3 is CASSLTSGRAYEQYF. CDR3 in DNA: TGTGCCAGCAGCTTAACTAGCGGGAGGGCCTACGAGCAGTACTTC.

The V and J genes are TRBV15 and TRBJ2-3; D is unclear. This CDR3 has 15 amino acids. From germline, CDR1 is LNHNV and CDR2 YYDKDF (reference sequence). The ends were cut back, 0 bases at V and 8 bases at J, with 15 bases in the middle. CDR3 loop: CATSRDSGPAGTQYF. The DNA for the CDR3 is TGTGCCACCAGCAGAGATTCCGGACCCGCTGGTACGCAGTATTTT. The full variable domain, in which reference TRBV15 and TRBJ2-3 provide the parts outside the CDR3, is DAMVIQNPRYQVTQFGKPVTLSCSQTLNHNVMYWYQQKSSQAPKLLFHYYDKDFNNEADTPDNFQSRRPNTSFCFLDIRSPGLGDTAMYLCATSRDSGPAGTQYFGPGTRLTVL.

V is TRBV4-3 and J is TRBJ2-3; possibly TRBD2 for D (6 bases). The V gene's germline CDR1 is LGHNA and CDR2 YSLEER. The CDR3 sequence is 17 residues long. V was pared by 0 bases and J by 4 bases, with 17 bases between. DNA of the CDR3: TGCGCCAGCAGCCAAGATCCCCCGGGAGATAGTGCAGATACGCAGTATTTT. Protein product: CASSQDPPGDSADTQYF.

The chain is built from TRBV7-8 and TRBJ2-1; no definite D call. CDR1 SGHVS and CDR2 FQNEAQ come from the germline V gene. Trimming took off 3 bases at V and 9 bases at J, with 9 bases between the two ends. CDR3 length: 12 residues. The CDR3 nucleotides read TGTGCCAGCAGCTTGGAGAGAGGTGAGCAGTTCTTC. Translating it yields CASSLERGEQFF.

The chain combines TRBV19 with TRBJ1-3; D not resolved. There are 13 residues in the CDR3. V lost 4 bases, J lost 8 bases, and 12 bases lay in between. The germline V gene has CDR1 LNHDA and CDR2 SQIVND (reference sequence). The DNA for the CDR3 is TGTGCCAGTAGTAATAGAACGGGGTACACCATATATTTT. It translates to CASSNRTGYTIYF.

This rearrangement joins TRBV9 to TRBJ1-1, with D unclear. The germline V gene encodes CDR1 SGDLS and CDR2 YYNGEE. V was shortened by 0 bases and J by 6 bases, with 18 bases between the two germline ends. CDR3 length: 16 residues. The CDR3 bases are TGTGCCAGCAGCGTAGGCCCTTTGACGGTTGACGCTGAAGCTTTCTTT. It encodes CASSVGPLTVDAEAFF.

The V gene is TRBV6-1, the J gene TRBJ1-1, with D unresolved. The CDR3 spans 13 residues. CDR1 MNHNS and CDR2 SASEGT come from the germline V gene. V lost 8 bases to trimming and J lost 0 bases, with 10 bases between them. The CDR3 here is CASETLMNTEAFF. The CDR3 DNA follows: TGTGCCAGCGAGACACTTATGAACACTGAAGCTTTCTTT.

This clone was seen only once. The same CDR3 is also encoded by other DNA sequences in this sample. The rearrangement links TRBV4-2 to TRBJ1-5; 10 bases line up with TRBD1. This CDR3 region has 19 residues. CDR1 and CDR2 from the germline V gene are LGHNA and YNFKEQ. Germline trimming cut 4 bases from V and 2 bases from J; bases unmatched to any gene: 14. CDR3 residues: CASSPTGTGAKIGNQPQHF. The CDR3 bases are TGTGCCAGCAGCCCGACCGGGACAGGGGCTAAAATTGGCAATCAGCCCCAGCATTTT.

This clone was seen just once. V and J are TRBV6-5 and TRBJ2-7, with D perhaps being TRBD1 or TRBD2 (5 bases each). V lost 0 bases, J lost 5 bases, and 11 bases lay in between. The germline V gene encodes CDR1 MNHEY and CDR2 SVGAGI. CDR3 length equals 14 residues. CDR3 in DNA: TGTGCCAGCAGTTACTCGACGGGGCTGGACGAGCAGTACTTC. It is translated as CASSYSTGLDEQYF.

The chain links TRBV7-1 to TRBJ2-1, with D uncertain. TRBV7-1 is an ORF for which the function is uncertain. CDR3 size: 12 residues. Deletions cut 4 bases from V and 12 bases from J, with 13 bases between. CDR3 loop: CASSLLGLGQFF. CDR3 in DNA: TGTGCCAGCAGCTTACTCGGCTTAGGGCAGTTCTTC.

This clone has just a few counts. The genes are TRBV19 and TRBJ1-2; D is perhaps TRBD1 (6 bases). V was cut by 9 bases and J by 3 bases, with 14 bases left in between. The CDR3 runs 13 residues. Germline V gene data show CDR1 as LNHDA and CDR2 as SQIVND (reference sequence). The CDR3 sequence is CASTGRGDYGYTF. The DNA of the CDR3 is TGTGCCAGCACAGGGAGGGGCGACTATGGCTACACCTTC.

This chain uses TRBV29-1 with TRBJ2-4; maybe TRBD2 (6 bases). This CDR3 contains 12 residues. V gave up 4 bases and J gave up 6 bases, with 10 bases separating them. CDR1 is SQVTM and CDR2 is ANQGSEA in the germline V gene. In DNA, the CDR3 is TGCAGCGTTGCCGGGGGAATAAACATTCAGTACTTC. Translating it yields CSVAGGINIQYF.

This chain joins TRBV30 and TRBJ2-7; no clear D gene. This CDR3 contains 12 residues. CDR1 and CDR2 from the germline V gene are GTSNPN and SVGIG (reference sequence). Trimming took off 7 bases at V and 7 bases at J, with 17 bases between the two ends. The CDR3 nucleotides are TGTGCCTTTCAGGACCTGTCCCCTGAGCAGTACTTC. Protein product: CAFQDLSPEQYF.

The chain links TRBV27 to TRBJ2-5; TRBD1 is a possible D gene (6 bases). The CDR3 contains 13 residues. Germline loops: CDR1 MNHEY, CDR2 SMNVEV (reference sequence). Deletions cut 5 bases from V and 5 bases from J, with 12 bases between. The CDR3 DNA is TGTGCCAGCAGTGAACAGGGTCGGGAGACCCAGTACTTC. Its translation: CASSEQGRETQYF.

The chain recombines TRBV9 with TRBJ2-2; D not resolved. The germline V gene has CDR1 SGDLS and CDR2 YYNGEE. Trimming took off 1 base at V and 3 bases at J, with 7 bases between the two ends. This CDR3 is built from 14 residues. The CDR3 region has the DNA TGTGCCAGCAGCGTAAAAAGGTACACCGGGGAGCTGTTTTTT. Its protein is CASSVKRYTGELFF.

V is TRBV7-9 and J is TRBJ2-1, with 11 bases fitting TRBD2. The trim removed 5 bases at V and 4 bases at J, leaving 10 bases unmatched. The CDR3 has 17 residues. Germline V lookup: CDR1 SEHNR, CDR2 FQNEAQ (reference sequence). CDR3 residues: CASSPRGGTSGYNEQFF. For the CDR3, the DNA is TGTGCCAGCAGCCCCAGAGGCGGGACTAGCGGTTACAATGAGCAGTTCTTC.

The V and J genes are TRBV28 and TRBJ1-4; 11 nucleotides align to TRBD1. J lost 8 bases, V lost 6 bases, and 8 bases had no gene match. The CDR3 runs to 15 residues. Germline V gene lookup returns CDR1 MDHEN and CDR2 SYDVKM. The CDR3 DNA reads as TGTGCCAGCAGCACCCCCGGGACAGGGGGGGAAAAACTGTTTTTT. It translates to CASSTPGTGGEKLFF.

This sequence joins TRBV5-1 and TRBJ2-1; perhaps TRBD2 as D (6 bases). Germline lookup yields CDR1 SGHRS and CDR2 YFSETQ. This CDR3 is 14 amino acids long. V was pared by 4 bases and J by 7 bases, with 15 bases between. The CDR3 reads CASSGGPGRNEQFF. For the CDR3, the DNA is TGCGCCAGCAGCGGAGGTCCAGGGAGGAATGAGCAGTTCTTC.